The following is a T cell receptor beta chain sequence with its context. TCRdb re-called the 5' RACE reads, yielding one record per CDR3 amino acid sequence without DNA. The clone table shows nearly 450,000 distinct CDR3 sequences, with the ten largest holding about 2.2%. The data derive from a study of monozygotic twins with inflammatory bowel disease. Germline V gene lookup returns CDR1 LNHDA and CDR2 SQIVND (reference sequence). The CDR3 is made up of 15 amino acids. The chain employs TRBV19 and TRBJ1-1. This receptor was taken from a human donor with ulcerative colitis or Crohn's disease, or a healthy co-twin of an affected twin (not recorded which). What was sequenced was blood. CDR3 protein: CASNPTWAVNTEAFF.